A single sample gave rise to the 20 T cell receptor beta chains below, sequenced in a study of control samples from healthy donors and cancer patients. Data came from immunoSEQ multiplex PCR; TCRdb stores just in-frame clones and leaves some out. The sample lists roughly 80,000 clones, 85% to 90% seen once, with 5.5% in the top ten. Specimen: blood. The receptors were sampled from a man in his fifties in good health.

The V gene is TRBV28, the J gene TRBJ1-1; perhaps TRBD1 as D (5 bases). Between the trimmed V and J ends, which lost 6 bases and 2 bases, there was a span of 19 bases. The CDR3 runs 16 residues. Germline loops: CDR1 MDHEN, CDR2 SYDVKM. The CDR3 reads CASSQWGRFPNTEAFF. CDR3 sequence (DNA): TGTGCCAGCAGCCAATGGGGGAGGTTCCCTAACACTGAAGCTTTCTTT.

This chain's CDR3 is CASSSVAGDGYTF. CDR3 nucleotide sequence: TGTGCCAGCAGCTCAGTGGCAGGGGACGGCTACACCTTC. The gene calls are TRBV11-3 and TRBJ1-2; tentative D call: TRBD1 (6 bases). Germline V gene sequence: CDR1 SGHNT, CDR2 YENEEA. Trimming took 4 bases from V and 8 from J, leaving 14 bases between them. The CDR3 loop spans 13 amino acids.

The chain has TRBV7-9 and TRBJ2-3; 9 nucleotides align to TRBD1. The CDR3 consists of 13 residues. V shed 6 bases and J 13 bases; nucleotides not matched to a gene: 11. Germline V gene sequence: CDR1 SEHNR, CDR2 FQNEAQ (reference sequence). The CDR3 here is CASRREVRDREYF. As DNA, the CDR3 is TGTGCCAGCAGACGAGAAGTCCGGGACAGGGAGTATTTT.

The chain uses TRBV5-1 and TRBJ2-7, with D perhaps given as TRBD1 or TRBD2 (6 bases each). In germline, CDR1 is SGHRS, CDR2 YFSETQ. CDR3 length equals 16 residues. Trimming pared 6 bases from V and 2 bases from J, leaving 21 bases between. This CDR3 is CASTLQYRGAAYEQYF. The DNA for the CDR3 is TGCGCCAGCACGCTTCAATATAGGGGGGCCGCCTACGAGCAGTACTTC.

The chain has TRBV6-4 and TRBJ2-3, with TRBD1 matching over 9 bases. V gave up 6 bases and J gave up 5 bases; unmatched junction bases: 3. The CDR3 sequence is 13 residues long. Germline CDR1 reads MRHNA; CDR2 reads SNTAGT. The CDR3: CASSRDREDTQYF. Here the CDR3 DNA reads TGTGCCAGCAGCCGGGACAGGGAAGATACGCAGTATTTT.

This clone was detected once. The chain joins TRBV7-2 to TRBJ2-2; D may be TRBD2 (6 bases). Germline V gene data show CDR1 as SGHTA and CDR2 as FQGNSA. This CDR3 has 16 amino acids. V lost 2 bases and J lost 5, with 15 bases in between. CDR3 loop: CASSLLAGPGTGELFF. The CDR3 bases are TGTGCCAGCAGCTTACTGGCGGGGCCGGGGACCGGGGAGCTGTTTTTT.

This clone was counted once. The V gene is TRBV11-2, the J gene TRBJ1-5, with D unresolved. The length of the CDR3 is 15 residues. Germline lookup yields CDR1 SGHAT and CDR2 FQNNGV. V lost 0 bases and J 0 bases, leaving 6 bases between the germline ends. The CDR3 protein is CASSLDWGSNQPQHF. The CDR3 bases are TGTGCCAGCAGCTTAGATTGGGGTAGCAATCAGCCCCAGCATTTT.

This rearrangement joins TRBV24-1 to TRBJ1-4; D not resolved. V shed 4 bases and J shed 6 bases, with 14 bases lying between them. Germline V gene sequence: CDR1 KGHDR, CDR2 SFDVKD. CDR3 length equals 15 residues. CDR3 sequence (DNA): TGTGCCACCAGTGAGGGATACGGAGGCTATGAAAAACTGTTTTTT. Translating gives CATSEGYGGYEKLFF.

This clone was counted a few times. This chain links TRBV19 with TRBJ1-2; no clear D. This CDR3 is 16 amino acids long. The V end lost 1 base, the J end lost 2 bases, and 14 bases lay between the germline ends. In germline, CDR1 is LNHDA, CDR2 SQIVND (reference sequence). The CDR3 loop reads CASSIGRGSLNYGYTF. CDR3 DNA sequence: TGTGCCAGTAGTATAGGGAGAGGGAGCCTCAACTATGGCTACACCTTC.

V and J are TRBV29-1 and TRBJ2-7; TRBD1 matches at 7 bases. CDR1 and CDR2 from the germline V gene are SQVTM and ANQGSEA. CDR3 size: 12 residues. V dropped 6 bases and J dropped 1; count of bases not matched to a gene: 3. The CDR3 DNA sequence: TGCAGCGTGTACAGGGGTTCCTACGAGCAGTACTTC. This codes for CSVYRGSYEQYF.

This clone appeared a single time. This chain links TRBV2 with TRBJ2-7; 7 bases are a match to TRBD1. V was clipped by 8 bases and J by 2 bases; unmatched bases: 6. The CDR3 has 13 residues. Per the germline V gene, CDR1 is SNHLY and CDR2 is FYNNEI. The DNA for the CDR3 is TGTGCCAGCGGGCGACAGGGAACCTACGAGCAGTACTTC. It codes for CASGRQGTYEQYF.

The V gene is TRBV7-9, the J gene TRBJ2-1; tentatively, D is TRBD1 (5 bases). Between the trimmed V and J ends, which lost 3 bases and 8 bases, there was a span of 14 bases. The CDR3 loop spans 14 amino acids. Germline lookup yields CDR1 SEHNR and CDR2 FQNEAQ (reference sequence). The CDR3 protein is CASSFQGLSDEQFF. The CDR3 nucleotides are TGTGCCAGCAGCTTTCAGGGATTGTCGGATGAGCAGTTCTTC.

The V call is TRBV30, the J call TRBJ2-3, with D perhaps TRBD2 (7 bases). This CDR3 contains 15 residues. V lost 5 bases and J 0 bases, leaving 15 bases between the germline ends. Germline CDR1 is GTSNPN and CDR2 is SVGIG (reference sequence). CDR3 sequence (DNA): TGTGCCTGGCGAGGGGGGGCCCTAAGCACAGATACGCAGTATTTT. Protein product: CAWRGGALSTDTQYF.

The chain recombines TRBV5-6 with TRBJ2-6, with unresolved D. Germline CDR1 is SGHDT and CDR2 is YYEEEE. This CDR3 is built from 12 residues. Trimming pared 7 bases from V and 0 bases from J, leaving 2 bases between. The CDR3 sequence is CASHSGANVLTF. DNA of the CDR3: TGTGCCAGCCACTCTGGGGCCAACGTCCTGACTTTC.

The chain uses TRBV20-1 and TRBJ1-1, with D possibly being TRBD1 (5 bases). The CDR3 sequence is 11 residues long. The germline V gene has CDR1 DFQATT and CDR2 SNEGSKA (reference sequence). Between the trimmed V and J ends, which lost 2 bases and 8 bases, there was a span of 9 bases. The CDR3 nucleotides are TGCAGTGCTAGACTGGACAAGGAAGCTTTCTTT. Translated, it gives CSARLDKEAFF.

The CDR3 nucleotides read TGTGCCAGCAGCTTAGATTGGAAGCCGAACACCGGGGAGCTGTTTTTT. Translating it yields CASSLDWKPNTGELFF. V is TRBV11-2 and J is TRBJ2-2, with D unresolved. The CDR3 totals 16 residues. V lost 0 bases, J lost 0 bases, and 8 bases lay in between. Per the germline V gene, CDR1 is SGHAT and CDR2 is FQNNGV.

The CDR3 DNA is TGTGCCAGTAGTATTAGGACTAGCGGGGGGAATGAGCAGTTCTTC. Translating gives CASSIRTSGGNEQFF. This rearrangement joins TRBV19 to TRBJ2-1; 14 positions match TRBD2. The CDR3 loop spans 15 amino acids. Germline V gene lookup returns CDR1 LNHDA and CDR2 SQIVND (reference sequence). V was pared by 3 bases and J by 7 bases, with 2 bases of the junction left unmatched. Variable domain in full (rest from reference TRBV19 and TRBJ2-1): DGGITQSPKYLFRKEGQNVTLSCEQNLNHDAMYWYRQDPGQGLRLIYYSQIVNDFQKGDIAEGYSVSREKKESFPLTVTSAQKNPTAFYLCASSIRTSGGNEQFFGPGTRLTVL.

The DNA of the CDR3 is TGTGCCAGCAGTGAAGCGGGGGGGCGAACCGGGGAGCTGTTTTTT. Protein: CASSEAGGRTGELFF. The chain couples TRBV6-1 to TRBJ2-2, with D possibly being TRBD2 (7 bases). The germline V gene has CDR1 MNHNS and CDR2 SASEGT. CDR3 size: 15 residues. V lost 0 bases to trimming and J lost 5 bases, with 10 bases between them.

This clone appeared a single time. The rearrangement uses TRBV24-1 and TRBJ1-5; D is unresolved. The germline V gene encodes CDR1 KGHDR and CDR2 SFDVKD. Trimming left V 2 bases short and J 6 bases short, with 10 bases between. This CDR3 is built from 14 residues. CDR3 DNA sequence: TGTGCCACCAGTGATTACAGTGCGGGTCAGCCCCAGCATTTT. As protein: CATSDYSAGQPQHF.

The V call is TRBV12-3 or TRBV12-4, the J call TRBJ1-1; no firm D call. CDR3 length: 12 residues. V dropped 6 bases and J dropped 10 bases, with 15 bases sitting between them. CDR3 nucleotides: TGTGCCAGCAGCCTCGGATCTGACGCAGCTTTCTTT. This gives the protein CASSLGSDAAFF.